This T cell receptor (beta chain) was found in a study of immune cell composition in non-small cell lung cancer. The method was immunoSEQ multiplex PCR; TCRdb's version includes in-frame clones alone and lacks a portion of them. The data hold about 7,600 clones, with 78% observed a single time. Study-level findings and limits: Dominant in vivo tumour-associated clones were not shown to share tumour-reactive sequences. Around 75% of squamous and around a third of adenocarcinoma cases had tumour-associated clones >0.5%. Squamous lung tumours showed higher top 10 clone scores and clonality than adenocarcinomas.

V was pared by 3 bases and J by 3 bases, with 4 bases of the junction left unmatched. This CDR3 contains 15 residues. Germline V gene lookup returns CDR1 MGHRA and CDR2 YSYEKL. For this clone: Its specificity is unknown.

The TCR originated in a human donor with non-small cell lung cancer. V gene TRBV4-1 combines with J gene TRBJ1-2, with 10 nucleotides matching TRBD1. The source material was lung tumor tissue. The CDR3, as DNA: TGCGCCAGCAGCCAGGCGGGACAGGGGTACTATGGCTACACCTTC. Residues: CASSQAGQGYYGYTF.